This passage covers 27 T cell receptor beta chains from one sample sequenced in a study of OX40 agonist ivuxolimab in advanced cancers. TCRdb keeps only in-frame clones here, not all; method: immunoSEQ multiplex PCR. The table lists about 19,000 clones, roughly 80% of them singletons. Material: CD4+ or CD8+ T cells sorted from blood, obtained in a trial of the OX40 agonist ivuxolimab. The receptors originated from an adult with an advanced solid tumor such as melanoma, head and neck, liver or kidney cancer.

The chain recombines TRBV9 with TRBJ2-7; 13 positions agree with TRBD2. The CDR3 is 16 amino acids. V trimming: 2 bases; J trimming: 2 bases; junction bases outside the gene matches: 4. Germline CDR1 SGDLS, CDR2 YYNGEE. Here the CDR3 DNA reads TGTGCCAGCAGCGTTGGACTAGCGGGGGCCGCCTACGAGCAGTACTTC. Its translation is CASSVGLAGAAYEQYF.

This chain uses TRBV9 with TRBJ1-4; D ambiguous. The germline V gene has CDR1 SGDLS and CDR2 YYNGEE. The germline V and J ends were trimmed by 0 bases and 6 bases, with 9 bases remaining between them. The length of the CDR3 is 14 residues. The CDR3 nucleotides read TGTGCCAGCAGCGTAGAAGAAGCGGATGAAAAACTGTTTTTT. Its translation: CASSVEEADEKLFF.

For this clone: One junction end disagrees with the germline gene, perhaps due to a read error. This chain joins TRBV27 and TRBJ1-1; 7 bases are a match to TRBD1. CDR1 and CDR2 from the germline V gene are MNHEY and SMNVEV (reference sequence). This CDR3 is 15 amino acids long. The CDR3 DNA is TGCCAGCAGTTTTTCAGGGGGACTTGGAACACTGAAGCTTTCTTT. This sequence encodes CQQFFRGTWNTEAFF.

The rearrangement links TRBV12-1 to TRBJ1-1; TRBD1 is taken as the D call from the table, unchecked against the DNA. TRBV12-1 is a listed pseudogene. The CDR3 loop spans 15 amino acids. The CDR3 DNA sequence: TGTGCCAGCAGCCGCTGGACAGGGGTTAACACTGAAGCTTTCTTT. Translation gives CASSRWTGVNTEAFF.

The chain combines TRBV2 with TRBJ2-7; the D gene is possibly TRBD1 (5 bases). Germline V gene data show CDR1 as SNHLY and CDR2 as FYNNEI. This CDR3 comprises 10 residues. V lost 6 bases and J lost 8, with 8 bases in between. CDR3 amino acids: CASSEDKQYF. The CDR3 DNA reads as TGTGCCAGCAGCGAGGACAAGCAGTACTTC.

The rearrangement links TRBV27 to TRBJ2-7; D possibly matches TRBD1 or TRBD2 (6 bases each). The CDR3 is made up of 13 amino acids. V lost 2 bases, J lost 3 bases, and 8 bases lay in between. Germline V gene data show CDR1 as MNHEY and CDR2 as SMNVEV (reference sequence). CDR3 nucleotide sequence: TGTGCCAGCAGTTTAGGAGGGGGCTACGAGCAGTACTTC. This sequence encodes CASSLGGGYEQYF.

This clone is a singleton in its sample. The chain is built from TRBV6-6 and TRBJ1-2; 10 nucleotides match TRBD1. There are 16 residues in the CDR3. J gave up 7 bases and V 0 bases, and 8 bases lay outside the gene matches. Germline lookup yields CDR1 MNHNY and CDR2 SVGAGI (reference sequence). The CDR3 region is CASSYSGTGDPVGYTF. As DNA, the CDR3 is TGTGCCAGCAGTTACTCGGGGACAGGGGACCCGGTTGGCTACACCTTC.

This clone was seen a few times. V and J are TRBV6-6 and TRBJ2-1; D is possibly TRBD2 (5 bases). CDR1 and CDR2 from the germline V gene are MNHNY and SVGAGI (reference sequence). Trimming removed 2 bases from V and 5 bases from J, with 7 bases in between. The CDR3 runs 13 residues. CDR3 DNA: TGTGCCAGCAGTTACGGGAGCAACAATGAGCAGTTCTTC. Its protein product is CASSYGSNNEQFF.

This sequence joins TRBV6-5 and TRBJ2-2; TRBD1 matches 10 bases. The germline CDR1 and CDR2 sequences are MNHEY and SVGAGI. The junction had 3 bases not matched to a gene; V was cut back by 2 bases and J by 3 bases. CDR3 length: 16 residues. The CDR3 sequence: CASSYVGTGDTGELFF. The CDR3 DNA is TGTGCCAGCAGTTACGTTGGGACAGGGGACACCGGGGAGCTGTTTTTT.

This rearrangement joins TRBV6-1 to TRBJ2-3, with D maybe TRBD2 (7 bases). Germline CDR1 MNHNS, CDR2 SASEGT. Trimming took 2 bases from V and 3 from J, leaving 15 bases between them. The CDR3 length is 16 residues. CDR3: CASSEWAGAATDTQYF. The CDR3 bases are TGTGCCAGCAGTGAATGGGCGGGGGCGGCGACAGATACGCAGTATTTT.

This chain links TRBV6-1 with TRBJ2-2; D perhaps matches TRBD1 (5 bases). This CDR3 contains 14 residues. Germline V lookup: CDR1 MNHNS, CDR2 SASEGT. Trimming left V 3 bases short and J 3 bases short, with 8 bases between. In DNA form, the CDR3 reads TGTGCCAGCAGTGAGTCGACAGACACCGGGGAGCTGTTTTTT. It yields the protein CASSESTDTGELFF.

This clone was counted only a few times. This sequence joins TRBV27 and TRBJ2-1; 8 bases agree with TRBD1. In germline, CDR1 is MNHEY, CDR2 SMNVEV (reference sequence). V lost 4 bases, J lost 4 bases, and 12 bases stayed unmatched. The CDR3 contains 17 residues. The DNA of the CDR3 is TGTGCCAGCAGTTCGGAAAGACAGGGGAAGAGGTACAATGAGCAGTTCTTC. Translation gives CASSSERQGKRYNEQFF.

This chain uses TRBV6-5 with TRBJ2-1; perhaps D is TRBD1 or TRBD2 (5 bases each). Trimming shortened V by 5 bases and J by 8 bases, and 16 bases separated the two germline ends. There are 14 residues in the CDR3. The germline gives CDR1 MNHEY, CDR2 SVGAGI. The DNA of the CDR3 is TGTGCCAGCAGTACGGTCGAGGGGCTCGATGAGCAGTTCTTC. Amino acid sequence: CASSTVEGLDEQFF.

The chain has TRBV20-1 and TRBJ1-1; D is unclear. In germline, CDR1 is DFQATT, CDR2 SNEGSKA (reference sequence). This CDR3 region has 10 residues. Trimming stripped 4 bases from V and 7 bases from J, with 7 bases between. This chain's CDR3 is CSAISNEAFF. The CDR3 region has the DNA TGCAGTGCTATCTCTAATGAAGCTTTCTTT.

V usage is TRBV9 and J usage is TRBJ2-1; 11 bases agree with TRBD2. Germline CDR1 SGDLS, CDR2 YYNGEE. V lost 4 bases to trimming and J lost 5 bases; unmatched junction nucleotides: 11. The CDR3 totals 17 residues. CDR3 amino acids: CASSPHSGSGGDNEQFF. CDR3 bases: TGTGCCAGCAGCCCCCATTCTGGTAGCGGGGGGGACAATGAGCAGTTCTTC.

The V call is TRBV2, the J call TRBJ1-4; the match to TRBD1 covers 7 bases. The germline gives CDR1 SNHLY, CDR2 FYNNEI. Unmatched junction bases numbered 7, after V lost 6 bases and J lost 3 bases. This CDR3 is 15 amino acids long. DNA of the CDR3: TGTGCCAGCAGAACAGGGGATGCGGCTAATGAAAAACTGTTTTTT. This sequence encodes CASRTGDAANEKLFF.

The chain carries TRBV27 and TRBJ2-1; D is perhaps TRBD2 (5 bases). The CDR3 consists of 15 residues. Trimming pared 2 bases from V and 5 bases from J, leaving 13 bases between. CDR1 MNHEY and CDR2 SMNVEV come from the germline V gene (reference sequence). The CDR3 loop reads CASSLGWTVNNEQFF. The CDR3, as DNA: TGTGCCAGCAGTTTAGGGTGGACTGTTAACAATGAGCAGTTCTTC.

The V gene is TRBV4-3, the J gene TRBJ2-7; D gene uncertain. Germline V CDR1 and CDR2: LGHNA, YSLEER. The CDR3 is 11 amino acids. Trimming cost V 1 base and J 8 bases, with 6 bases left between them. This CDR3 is CASSQGIQQYF. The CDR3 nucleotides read TGCGCCAGCAGCCAAGGGATACAGCAGTACTTC.

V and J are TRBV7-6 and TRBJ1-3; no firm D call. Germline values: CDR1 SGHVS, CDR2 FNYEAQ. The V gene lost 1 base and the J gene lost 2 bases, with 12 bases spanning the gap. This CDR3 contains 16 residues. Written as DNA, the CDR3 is TGTGCCAGCAGCTTAGGGAGCGACGGCCCTGGAAACACCATATATTTT. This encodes CASSLGSDGPGNTIYF.

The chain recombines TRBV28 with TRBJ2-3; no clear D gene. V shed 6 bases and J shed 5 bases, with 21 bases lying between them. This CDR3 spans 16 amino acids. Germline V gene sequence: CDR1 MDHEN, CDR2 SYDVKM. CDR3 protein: CASRWTTARIQDTQYF. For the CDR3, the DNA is TGTGCCAGCAGGTGGACCACTGCCAGGATACAAGATACGCAGTATTTT.

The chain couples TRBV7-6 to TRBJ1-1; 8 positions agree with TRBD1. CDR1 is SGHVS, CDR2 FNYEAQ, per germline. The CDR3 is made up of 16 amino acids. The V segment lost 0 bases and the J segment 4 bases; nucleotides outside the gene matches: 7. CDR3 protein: CASSLAETGGITEAFF. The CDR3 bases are TGTGCCAGCAGCTTAGCCGAAACAGGGGGTATCACTGAAGCTTTCTTT.

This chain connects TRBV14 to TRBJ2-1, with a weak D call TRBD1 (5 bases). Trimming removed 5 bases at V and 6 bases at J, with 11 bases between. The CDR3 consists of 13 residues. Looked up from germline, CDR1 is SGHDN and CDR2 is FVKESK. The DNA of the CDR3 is TGTGCCAGCAGCTACTACCAGGGCAATGAGCAGTTCTTC. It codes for CASSYYQGNEQFF.

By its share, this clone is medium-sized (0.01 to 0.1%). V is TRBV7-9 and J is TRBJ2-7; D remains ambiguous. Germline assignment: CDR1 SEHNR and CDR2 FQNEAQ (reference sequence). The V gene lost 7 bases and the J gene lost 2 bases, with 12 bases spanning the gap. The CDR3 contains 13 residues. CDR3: CASTESDPYEQYF. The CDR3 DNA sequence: TGTGCCAGCACCGAATCGGACCCCTACGAGCAGTACTTC.

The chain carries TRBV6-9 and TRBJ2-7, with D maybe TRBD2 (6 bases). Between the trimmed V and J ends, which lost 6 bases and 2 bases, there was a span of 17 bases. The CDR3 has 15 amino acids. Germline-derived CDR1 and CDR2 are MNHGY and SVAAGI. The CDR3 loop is CASSRSTGATYEQYF. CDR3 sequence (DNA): TGTGCCAGCAGCCGAAGCACGGGAGCCACCTACGAGCAGTACTTC.

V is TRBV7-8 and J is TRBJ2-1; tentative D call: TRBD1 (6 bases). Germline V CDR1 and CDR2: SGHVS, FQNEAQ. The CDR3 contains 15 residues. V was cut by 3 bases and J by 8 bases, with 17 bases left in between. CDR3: CASSFVLGTSDEQFF. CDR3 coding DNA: TGTGCCAGCAGCTTCGTATTGGGGACATCGGATGAGCAGTTCTTC.

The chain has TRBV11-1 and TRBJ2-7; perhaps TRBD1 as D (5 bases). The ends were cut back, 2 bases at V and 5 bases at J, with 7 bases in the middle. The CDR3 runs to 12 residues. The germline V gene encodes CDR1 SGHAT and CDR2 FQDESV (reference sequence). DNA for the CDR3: TGTGCCAGCAGCTTACCAGGGAACGAGCAGTACTTC. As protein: CASSLPGNEQYF.

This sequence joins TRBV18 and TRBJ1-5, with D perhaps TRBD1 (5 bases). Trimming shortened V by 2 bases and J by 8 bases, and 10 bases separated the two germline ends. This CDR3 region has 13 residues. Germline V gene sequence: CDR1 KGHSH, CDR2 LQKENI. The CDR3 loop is CASSPAGGEPQHF. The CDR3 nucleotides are TGTGCCAGCTCACCAGCGGGAGGGGAGCCCCAGCATTTT.